The 15 T cell receptor beta chains below all came from one sample that was sequenced in a study of OX40 agonist ivuxolimab in advanced cancers. Sequenced by immunoSEQ multiplex PCR; TCRdb stores in-frame clones only, minus some. This table holds 100,000 to 150,000 clones, around 93% found once. The sequencing used CD4+ or CD8+ T cells sorted from blood, collected in a trial of the OX40 agonist ivuxolimab. The origin of the receptors is an adult with an advanced solid tumor such as melanoma, head and neck, liver or kidney cancer.

The chain combines TRBV15 with TRBJ1-2; perhaps TRBD1 as D (6 bases). V was clipped by 2 bases and J by 0 bases, with 13 bases between them. This CDR3 comprises 16 residues. Germline-derived CDR1 and CDR2 are LNHNV and YYDKDF (reference sequence). The CDR3 DNA is TGTGCCACCAGCAGAATTGGGGGCAGCGCTAACTATGGCTACACCTTC. This gives the protein CATSRIGGSANYGYTF. The full variable domain, in which reference TRBV15 and TRBJ1-2 provide the parts outside the CDR3, is DAMVIQNPRYQVTQFGKPVTLSCSQTLNHNVMYWYQQKSSQAPKLLFHYYDKDFNNEADTPDNFQSRRPNTSFCFLDIRSPGLGDTAMYLCATSRIGGSANYGYTFGSGTRLTVV.

V and J are TRBV15 and TRBJ1-2; D gene uncertain. The length of the CDR3 is 17 residues. Germline values: CDR1 LNHNV, CDR2 YYDKDF (reference sequence). The ends were cut back, 3 bases at V and 6 bases at J, with 23 bases in the middle. CDR3 amino acids: CATSSDSRRNPKHGYTF. In nucleotides, the CDR3 is TGTGCCACCAGCAGCGATTCAAGGCGAAACCCCAAGCATGGCTACACCTTC.

CDR3 loop: CASSLSQGAGTDTQYF. CDR3 DNA sequence: TGTGCCAGCAGCCTATCCCAGGGGGCCGGTACAGATACGCAGTATTTT. V usage is TRBV28 and J usage is TRBJ2-3; TRBD1 matches at 8 bases. Germline V gene data show CDR1 as MDHEN and CDR2 as SYDVKM. CDR3 length: 16 residues. After removal of 6 bases from V and 3 bases from J, the junction contained 11 bases not matched to a gene.

The chain carries TRBV7-6 and TRBJ2-2, with TRBD2 matching 8 bases. The CDR3 is made up of 16 amino acids. V shed 4 bases and J 4 bases; nucleotides not matched to a gene: 8. Per germline, CDR1 SGHVS and CDR2 FNYEAQ. The CDR3 loop is CASSSFASGPTGELFF. CDR3 sequence (DNA): TGTGCCAGCAGCTCCTTCGCTAGCGGGCCCACCGGGGAGCTGTTTTTT.

The chain combines TRBV28 with TRBJ1-4; D is undetermined. V was cut by 9 bases and J by 8 bases, with 13 bases left in between. CDR1 and CDR2 from the germline V gene are MDHEN and SYDVKM. The CDR3 loop spans 12 amino acids. CDR3 sequence (DNA): TGTGCCAGTACAGCGGCGAGGGAAAAACTGTTTTTT. Amino acids: CASTAAREKLFF.

The gene calls are TRBV18 and TRBJ1-2; D gene ambiguous. CDR1 and CDR2 from the germline V gene are KGHSH and LQKENI. The CDR3 runs to 15 residues. Trimming removed 3 bases from V and 0 bases from J, with 11 bases in between. The CDR3: CASSPRQSPNYGYTF. The CDR3 DNA reads as TGTGCCAGCTCACCTCGGCAGAGCCCTAACTATGGCTACACCTTC.

The rearrangement uses TRBV6-5 and TRBJ2-4, with 9 bases identical to TRBD1. Unmatched junction bases numbered 6, after V lost 4 bases and J lost 5 bases. Germline V gene lookup returns CDR1 MNHEY and CDR2 SVGAGI. The CDR3 length is 15 residues. CDR3 amino acids: CASSSSGTGQNIQYF. In DNA, the CDR3 is TGTGCCAGCAGTTCCTCCGGGACAGGGCAAAACATTCAGTACTTC.

J is TRBJ2-7 and V is TRBV28; D is ambiguous. V was cut by 4 bases and J by 3 bases, with 10 bases left in between. CDR1 is MDHEN, CDR2 SYDVKM, per germline. The CDR3 sequence is 13 residues long. The CDR3 DNA follows: TGTGCCAGCAGTTCCACCACCCTCTACGAGCAGTACTTC. Protein sequence: CASSSTTLYEQYF.

This clone was observed once. V is TRBV7-3 and J is TRBJ2-2; D ambiguous. The germline CDR1 and CDR2 sequences are SGHTA and FQGTGA. With 4 bases removed from V and 3 bases from J, the gap between germline ends came to 12 bases. The CDR3 runs to 15 residues. CDR3 DNA: TGTGCCAGCAGCTCCCAACCAGATTACACCGGGGAGCTGTTTTTT. It codes for CASSSQPDYTGELFF.

The CDR3 here is CATTFGTASRGYTF. DNA of the CDR3: TGTGCCACCACCTTCGGGACAGCGTCTCGCGGCTACACCTTC. The J gene is TRBJ1-2, the V gene TRBV5-6, with 7 nucleotides matching TRBD1. Trimming at V came to 9 bases and at J to 8 bases, leaving 16 bases not matched to a gene. CDR1 is SGHDT and CDR2 is YYEEEE in the germline V gene. The CDR3 spans 14 residues.

In this sample, this clone turned up a few times. The rearrangement joins TRBV28 to TRBJ2-7; D remains ambiguous. The V gene's germline CDR1 is MDHEN and CDR2 SYDVKM. With 6 bases removed from V and 2 bases from J, the gap between germline ends came to 8 bases. This CDR3 is 12 amino acids long. Written as DNA, the CDR3 is TGTGCCAGCAGCATTTATCCCTACGAGCAGTACTTC. The encoded protein is CASSIYPYEQYF. Full variable domain (missing parts from reference TRBV28 and TRBJ2-7): DVKVTQSSRYLVKRTGEKVFLECVQDMDHENMFWYRQDPGLGLRLIYFSYDVKMKEKGDIPEGYSVSREKKERFSLILESASTNQTSMYLCASSIYPYEQYFGPGTRLTVT.

CDR3 in DNA: TGTGCCAGCAGCTCACTCCCACAGGGTGGCAATCAGCCCCAGCATTTT. It codes for CASSSLPQGGNQPQHF. V and J are TRBV5-8 and TRBJ1-5, with D tentatively TRBD1 (6 bases). V was cut by 3 bases and J by 2 bases, with 15 bases left in between. This CDR3 region has 16 residues. Germline CDR1 SGHTS, CDR2 YDEGEE. Looking up the rest from reference TRBV5-8 and TRBJ1-5 gives the full variable domain: EAGVTQSPTHLIKTRGQQATLRCSPISGHTSVYWYQQALGLGLQFLLWYDEGEERNRGNFPPRFSGRQFPNYSSELNVNALELEDSALYLCASSSLPQGGNQPQHFGDGTRLSIL.

The V call is TRBV12-5, the J call TRBJ2-5, with D unresolved. The V end was cut by 1 base, the J end by 4 bases, with 7 bases between. The germline V gene has CDR1 LGHNT and CDR2 FRNRAP. The CDR3 runs 13 residues. The CDR3 loop reads CASGLGVPETQYF. The DNA for the CDR3 is TGTGCTAGTGGTTTGGGGGTGCCAGAGACCCAGTACTTC.

This clone was seen a single time. The rearrangement uses TRBV7-3 and TRBJ2-1; TRBD1 matches at 8 bases. After removal of 2 bases from V and 5 bases from J, the junction contained 2 bases not matched to a gene. This CDR3 spans 14 amino acids. The germline V gene encodes CDR1 SGHTA and CDR2 FQGTGA. This CDR3 is CASSLQGANNEQFF. CDR3 DNA sequence: TGTGCCAGCAGCTTACAGGGGGCGAACAATGAGCAGTTCTTC.

About this clone itself: A junction end diverges from the germline sequence, so it may reflect a read error. V usage is TRBV10-3 and J usage is TRBJ2-7; 8 bases map to TRBD1. Germline V gene lookup returns CDR1 ENHRY and CDR2 SYGVKD. The CDR3 loop spans 15 amino acids. The DNA for the CDR3 is TGTGCCATCAGTCCTGGACAGGGCAGCTCCTACGAGCAGCACTTC. Amino acid sequence: CAISPGQGSSYEQHF.